A single TCR beta chain is shown here with its context. This sample stems from a study of patients and donors after allogeneic stem cell transplantation. CDR1 ENHRY and CDR2 SYGVKD come from the germline V gene. The CDR3 loop spans 13 amino acids. The junction had 2 bases not matched to a gene; V was cut back by 5 bases and J by 8 bases. In TCRdb, the RT-PCR reads were re-called with MiXCR into one record per CDR3 protein. The data hold about 88,000 distinct CDR3 sequences, with around 48% observed a single time. Material: blood, either unsorted or a sorted T cell fraction (not recorded which). The V gene is TRBV10-3, the J gene TRBJ2-1; 11 nucleotides match TRBD2. This receptor was taken from a human donor who was either an allogeneic HSCT recipient or a stem cell or donor lymphocyte infusion donor (not recorded which). It is not recorded whose cells these are; they may come from a transplant donor. CDR3 DNA sequence: TGTGCCATCAGTACTAGCGGGAGTGATGAGCAGTTCTTC. Translating gives CAISTSGSDEQFF.